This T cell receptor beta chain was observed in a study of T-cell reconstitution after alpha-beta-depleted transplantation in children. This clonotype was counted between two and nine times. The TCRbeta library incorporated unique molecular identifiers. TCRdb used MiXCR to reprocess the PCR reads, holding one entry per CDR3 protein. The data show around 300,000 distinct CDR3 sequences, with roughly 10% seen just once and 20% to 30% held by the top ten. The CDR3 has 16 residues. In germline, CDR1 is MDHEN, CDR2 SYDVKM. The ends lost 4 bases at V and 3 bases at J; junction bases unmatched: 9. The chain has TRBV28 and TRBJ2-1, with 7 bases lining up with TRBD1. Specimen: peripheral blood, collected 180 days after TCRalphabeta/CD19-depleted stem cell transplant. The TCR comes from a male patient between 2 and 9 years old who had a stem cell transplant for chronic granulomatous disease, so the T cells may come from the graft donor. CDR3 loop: CASSSNRGRLYNEQFF. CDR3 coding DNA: TGTGCCAGCAGTTCTAACAGGGGAAGGCTCTACAATGAGCAGTTCTTC. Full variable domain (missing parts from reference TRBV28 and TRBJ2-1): DVKVTQSSRYLVKRTGEKVFLECVQDMDHENMFWYRQDPGLGLRLIYFSYDVKMKEKGDIPEGYSVSREKKERFSLILESASTNQTSMYLCASSSNRGRLYNEQFFGPGTRLTVL.